These 12 T cell receptor beta chains share one sample of origin, sequenced in a study of T cells in Graves' hyperthyroidism and ophthalmopathy. Amplification of TCR beta CDR3 regions used RNA as the template. With the HTBI primer set, the TCR CDR3 went through a first round of RT-PCR. TCRdb recomputed calls from the multiplex PCR reads with MiXCR, one row per CDR3 protein. The sample has about 570,000 distinct CDR3 sequences; 46% are singletons. Sequencing input: peripheral blood or thyroid tissue (not recorded which). Receptors were obtained from an adult woman with Graves' disease, either hyperthyroidism or ophthalmopathy (not recorded which).

The chain joins TRBV7-4 to TRBJ1-6; TRBD1 agrees at 12 bases. CDR3 length: 15 residues. Germline CDR1 is SGHVT and CDR2 is SQSDAQ. Trimming cost V 4 bases and J 9 bases; bases outside gene matches: 4. CDR3 nucleotides: TGTGCCAGCAGCTCCGGGACAGGGGGCCGTTCACCCCTCCACTTT. It translates to CASSSGTGGRSPLHF.

In this sample, this clonotype turned up a few times. Being one base from a much bigger clone, this may be a read error. The CDR3 does not end in the conserved phenylalanine or tryptophan, so this is likely a read error. The chain couples TRBV19 to TRBJ1-2, with D possibly being TRBD1 (5 bases). CDR1 is LNHDA and CDR2 is SQIVND in the germline V gene (reference sequence). This CDR3 has 14 residues. V was cut by 5 bases and J by 4 bases, with 14 bases left in between. CDR3 in amino acids: CASSSTPGTYGYTL. The CDR3 DNA reads as TGTGCCAGTAGTTCCACGCCCGGGACCTATGGCTACACCCTC.

The chain links TRBV20-1 to TRBJ1-2; possible D gene TRBD1, 6 bases. The CDR3 consists of 14 residues. The ends were cut back, 7 bases at V and 0 bases at J, with 15 bases in the middle. Germline V gene data show CDR1 as DFQATT and CDR2 as SNEGSKA (reference sequence). In DNA, the CDR3 is TGCAGTGGACAGGACTGGGGATCTAACTATGGCTACACCTTC. Amino acid sequence: CSGQDWGSNYGYTF.

The chain joins TRBV7-3 to TRBJ1-1; D perhaps matches TRBD1 (5 bases). CDR1 and CDR2 from the germline V gene are SGHTA and FQGTGA. This CDR3 region has 14 residues. Trimming stripped 6 bases from V and 1 base from J, with 12 bases between. For the CDR3, the DNA is TGTGCCAGCAGATCTGGGGCAGGGAACACTGAAGCTTTCTTT. This gives the protein CASRSGAGNTEAFF.

The CDR3 reads CSASPRAIYEQYF. The CDR3 DNA sequence: TGCAGTGCTAGCCCCCGTGCTATCTACGAGCAGTACTTC. The V gene is TRBV20-1, the J gene TRBJ2-7; no clear D. Per germline, CDR1 DFQATT and CDR2 SNEGSKA (reference sequence). V was trimmed by 3 bases and J by 3 bases, leaving 12 bases between them. The CDR3 has 13 amino acids.

With respect to this clonotype: The CDR3 carries no conserved terminal phenylalanine or tryptophan, so it likely arises from a read error. The DNA is omitted, as the CDR3 cannot be located on it reliably, and the CDR3 follows TCRdb's listing. This chain links TRBV11-2 with TRBJ2-5; whether TRBD1, the table's D call, matches the DNA was not checked. The CDR3 totals 15 residues, both ends included. Germline V lookup: CDR1 SGHAT, CDR2 FQNNGV. The CDR3 is CASSLRGVHGYTFGS.

This clonotype was found many times. This sequence joins TRBV20-1 and TRBJ2-2; D ambiguous. Trimming removed 4 bases from V and 1 base from J, with 16 bases in between. Germline CDR1 DFQATT, CDR2 SNEGSKA (reference sequence). The CDR3 has 16 amino acids. Written as DNA, the CDR3 is TGCAGTGCTAACACCTTAGGACGGCTGAACACCGGGGAGCTGTTTTTT. It is translated as CSANTLGRLNTGELFF.

This chain connects TRBV10-1 to TRBJ1-5; no definite D call. The CDR3 is made up of 13 amino acids. Germline V gives CDR1 WNHNN, CDR2 SYGVQD (reference sequence). The CDR3: CAKLPLGNQPQHF. The CDR3 DNA sequence: TGCGCAAAACTCCCATTGGGGAATCAGCCCCAGCATTTT.

This sequence joins TRBV20-1 and TRBJ2-5; no definite D call. The CDR3 has 11 residues. Germline V gives CDR1 DFQATT, CDR2 SNEGSKA (reference sequence). Deletions cut 6 bases from V and 3 bases from J, with 8 bases between. The CDR3: CSAHREETQYF. CDR3 sequence (DNA): TGCAGTGCCCATAGGGAAGAGACCCAGTACTTC.

The J gene is TRBJ2-5, the V gene TRBV7-3, with 7 nucleotides matching TRBD1. The V and J ends lost 4 bases and 8 bases, in that order; junction bases with no gene match: 4. The CDR3 is made up of 12 amino acids. Germline CDR1 is SGHTA and CDR2 is FQGTGA. The CDR3 region has the DNA TGTGCCAGCAGCTCCCGACAGGGTACCCAGTACTTC. The encoded protein is CASSSRQGTQYF.

This clonotype was counted many times. V is TRBV2 and J is TRBJ2-5; D possibly corresponds to TRBD2 (6 bases). V shed 6 bases and J shed 8 bases, with 13 bases lying between them. The CDR3 is 12 amino acids. In germline, CDR1 is SNHLY, CDR2 FYNNEI. CDR3 in amino acids: CASRRLGTTQYF. CDR3 sequence (DNA): TGTGCCAGCAGGAGACTAGGAACCACCCAGTACTTC.

V gene TRBV6-5 combines with J gene TRBJ1-6; D is unresolved. The CDR3 loop spans 12 amino acids. Trimming removed 6 bases at V and 9 bases at J, with 9 bases between. Germline CDR1 is MNHEY and CDR2 is SVGAGI. The DNA of the CDR3 is TGTGCCAGCAGCCCCGAAGGTTCACCCCTCCACTTT. Protein: CASSPEGSPLHF.